Given below is one TCR beta chain in context. Its antigen is not known. The data were taken from a study of shared clonotypes between healthy human individuals. The V and J ends lost 1 base and 8 bases respectively, with 9 bases between them. Germline lookup yields CDR1 SGHRS and CDR2 YFSETQ. There are 12 residues in the CDR3. Replicate PCRs for sorted subsets used roughly 200 ng DNA; this equaled 25,000 to 30,000 T cell genomes. Sequenced by immunoSEQ multiplex PCR; TCRdb stores in-frame clones only, minus some. This sample has 2.5 million or so clones; more than 80% occur once, and the top ten carry roughly 0.13%. Donors comprised only Caucasian adults living in Nashville, Tennessee. In the CD4+ fraction, cells were divided into CD45RA+ naive and CD45RA-negative memory subsets. General observations from the study: Non-shared clonotypes displayed generation probabilities falling below those of clonotypes present in all four donors.

Sequenced material: naive CD4+ T cells sorted from blood. Regarding subset: CD45RA+ positively selected. V gene TRBV5-1 combines with J gene TRBJ1-2, with no clear D. The receptor comes from a man aged 18 to 29 in good health. The DNA of the CDR3 is TGCGCCAGCAGCTTGATGGATGGCGGCTACACCTTC. It encodes CASSLMDGGYTF.